This T cell receptor (beta chain) was documented in a study of T-cell reconstitution after alpha-beta-depleted transplantation in children. During its preparation, the TCRbeta library received unique molecular identifiers. Using its own MiXCR run on the PCR reads, TCRdb lists one record per CDR3 protein. The sample carries 500,000 or so distinct CDR3 sequences, approximately 32% recorded once. The germline V gene has CDR1 LGHNA and CDR2 YNFKEQ. With 0 bases removed from V and 6 bases from J, the gap between germline ends came to 18 bases. The CDR3 loop spans 17 amino acids. This receptor was identified in a human donor who donated a stem cell graft to a child with aplastic anemia. The sample was PBMCs from the stem cell graft donor, taken from the stem cell graft. V usage is TRBV4-2 and J usage is TRBJ2-4; the D gene is possibly TRBD2 (6 bases). This CDR3 reads CASSQDRRDGTSNIQYF. The CDR3, as DNA: TGTGCCAGCAGCCAAGACCGGCGGGACGGGACCTCAAACATTCAGTACTTC.